This T cell receptor beta chain was found in a study of CD8 T cells in Susac syndrome (dated by TCRdb to between 2018 and 2021). Study-level background: Repertoire sequencing was used to test whether CD8+ T cell activation and differentiation in Susac syndrome was antigen driven. What the work shows at the level of the full study, not this receptor alone: The study acknowledged that relatively few individuals were included in the TCR sequencing and HLA analysis.

With regard to this clonotype: No cognate antigen has been identified for it. Base qualities are missing; no much larger clone stands one base away.

Peripheral blood CD8+ and CD4+ T cells from healthy donors, Susac syndrome patients and multiple sclerosis patients were profiled by high-throughput TCR beta sequencing. The healthy donors served as controls matched for age and sex. CD8+ TEMRA cells were enriched by FACS, while bulk CD8+ and CD4+ T cells were purified by magnetic negative isolation. Blood was collected in EDTA tubes and processed within 24 hours, with PBMCs isolated through density gradient centrifugation. PBMCs intended for TCR sequencing were cryopreserved in liquid nitrogen and were subsequently thawed in a 37 degrees C water bath. The sorted or isolated CD4+, CD8+ and CD8+ TEMRA cells reached a purity of at least 90%. RNA was extracted using the RNeasy kit, and about 0.45 to 1 ug of the RNA was reverse transcribed with random hexamers. TCR beta CDR3 regions were amplified with the immunoSEQ multiplex PCR assay covering 54 Vbeta and 13 Jbeta segments. PCR amplification bias was corrected using a synthetic template baseline for primer optimization and computational correction. For the original study's pipeline: Reads were annotated to V, D and J genes according to IMGT and were analyzed with immunoSEQ Analyzer, with only productive sequences retained. Clonality was computed as one minus Shannon entropy normalized by log2 of the number of productive unique sequences. Public and private clones were assessed among the 100 most prevalent clones of each patient and control. Clones were defined as Susac-specific if absent from the healthy and MS cohorts, from some 1,000 published viral clones and from other ImmuneACCESS disease sequences. Through fastp at Q25 and MiXCR, TCRdb rebuilt clones from the public reads, retaining in-frame beta chains. Merged by CDR3 protein, the rows form single entries marked with the most common genes and DNA. These V and J calls derive from TCRdb rather than the authors' analysis. A total of about 200,000 distinct CDR3 sequences appear in this sample, 95% of them only once. The leading ten clones occupy roughly 0.1% of the sample.

In the germline V gene, CDR1 corresponds to SGDLS and CDR2 to YYNGEE. V is shortened by 3 bases, J by 1 base, and the region joining them spans 7 bases. The CDR3 measures 13 amino acids from cysteine to phenylalanine. Only CDR3 DNA is held: 39 bases, read in frame from base 1. The sample comprised CD4+ T cells from PBMCs. This clonotype was obtained from a human donor in good health. The chain links TRBV9 with TRBJ1-1, with no reliable assignment of the D segment. The nucleotide sequence is TGTGCCAGCAGCGGGGTCAGGAACACTGAAGCTTTCTTT. Translation gives CASSGVRNTEAFF.